The clone carrying this T cell receptor beta chain has a handful of counts. The sample comes from a study of blood T cell repertoires in COVID-19. Overall study: Both acute and convalescent COVID-19 samples were obtained from the United States, Italy and Spain. The analysed material was cDNA or gDNA that came from T cells, B-cell-depleted T cells, or PBMCs.

As originally analysed: The authors estimated nucleated cell counts from reference gene primer amplification. Assay: immunoSEQ multiplex PCR; the TCRdb copy retains only in-frame clones and omits some. V, J and clone size are those of that table, while D and trimming were read from the DNA. The sample yields around 140,000 clones, approximately 81% seen once. The material sequenced was peripheral blood. The source is a human donor in a cohort sampled during active COVID-19.

The CDR3 protein is CASSRTGEYEQYF. In DNA form, the CDR3 reads TGTGCCAGCTCACGGACAGGGGAGTACGAGCAGTACTTC. This chain uses TRBV18 with TRBJ2-7; 9 bases map to TRBD1. The CDR3 loop spans 13 amino acids. Unmatched junction bases numbered 2, after V lost 4 bases and J lost 4 bases. Germline assignment: CDR1 KGHSH and CDR2 LQKENI.